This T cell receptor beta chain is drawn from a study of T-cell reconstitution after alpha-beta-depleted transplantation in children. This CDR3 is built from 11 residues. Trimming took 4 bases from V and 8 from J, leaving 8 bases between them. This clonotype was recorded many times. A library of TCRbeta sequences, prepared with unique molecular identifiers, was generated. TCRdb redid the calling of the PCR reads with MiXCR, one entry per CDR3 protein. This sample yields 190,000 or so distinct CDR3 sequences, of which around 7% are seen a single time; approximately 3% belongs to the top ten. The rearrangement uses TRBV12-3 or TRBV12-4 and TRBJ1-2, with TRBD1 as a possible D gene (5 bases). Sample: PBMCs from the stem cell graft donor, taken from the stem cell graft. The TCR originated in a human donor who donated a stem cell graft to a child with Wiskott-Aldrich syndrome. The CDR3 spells CASSSGWGYTF. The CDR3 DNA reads TGTGCCAGCAGTTCAGGGTGGGGCTACACCTTC.